This T cell receptor (beta chain) was profiled in a study of human T cells and chemical hapten exposure. Study details: The study sensitized with 2% DPC on a 2 cm by 2 cm patch of upper inner arm skin. Patients having alopecia areata, totalis or universalis were mostly female.

TCRdb re-derived calls from the RACE reads in MiXCR, one entry per CDR3 protein. The repertoire includes nearly 350,000 distinct CDR3 sequences, around 7% of them detected once, and 8.4% sits in the top ten. This clonotype was observed a handful of times. Germline trimming cut 1 base from V and 2 bases from J; bases unmatched to any gene: 5. Per the germline V gene, CDR1 is SGHTA and CDR2 is FQGNSA. This CDR3 comprises 16 residues. Noted time point: patch test 1, 2 weeks after DPC sensitization. Treatment: therapeutic diphenylcyclopropenone sensitization with weekly scalp DPC. The chain recombines TRBV7-2 with TRBJ2-3; the match to TRBD2 covers 8 bases. The source material was whole blood, sampled in connection with sensitization to the hapten diphenylcyclopropenone (DPC). This sequence was found in a woman aged 18 to 35 with alopecia areata. Some clones in this sample may be carry-over from other donors' samples. The CDR3 sequence: CASSLERGSLTDTQYF. Here the CDR3 DNA reads TGTGCCAGCAGCTTAGAGCGGGGGTCCCTCACAGATACGCAGTATTTT.